A selection of T cell receptor beta chains follows, all from one sample in a study of cytomegalovirus exposure and HLA in healthy donors. Sequenced by immunoSEQ multiplex PCR; TCRdb stores in-frame clones only, minus some. The data show about 140,000 clones, with just under 80% seen just once and roughly 2.2% held by the top ten. The specimen was PBMCs. These receptors were taken from a man aged 25-45 years in good health and CMV-seronegative. Each CDR3 is given with its conserved first and last residue. The D gene is left open where the match is weak. Size is omitted from some rows. Given values are once, few, many or a class for expanded clones.

TRBV9	NA	TRBD2	TRBJ2-7	TGTGCCAGCAGCGTAGTAGGGACTAGCGGCTACGAGCAGTACTTC	CASSVVGTSGYEQYF
TRBV5-1	NA	NA	TRBJ1-3	TGCGCCAGCAGCTGGGGTGACAGAGATGGAAACACCATATATTTT	CASSWGDRDGNTIYF
TRBV9	few	NA	TRBJ1-1	TGTGCCAGCAGCGCCCTACAACGGGGGGACACTGAAGCTTTCTTT	CASSALQRGDTEAFF
TRBV11-2	NA	TRBD1	TRBJ2-7	TGTGCCAGCAGCTTGGGGACAGGGACCTACGAGCAGTACTTC	CASSLGTGTYEQYF
TRBV25-1	NA	NA	TRBJ1-6	TGTGCCAGCAGTGAATCAGGGAAGGGTTCACCCCTCAACTTT	CASSESGKGSPLNF
TRBV5-1	once	NA	TRBJ2-5	TGCGCCAGCGGACACGTGGGGGGAGAGACCCAGTACTTC	CASGHVGGETQYF
TRBV5-1	NA	TRBD2	TRBJ2-3	TGCGCCAGCAGCTTAGGGGACTACACAGATACGCAGTATTTT	CASSLGDYTDTQYF
TRBV28	NA	NA	TRBJ1-2	TGTGCCAGCAGTGTTATATACAGGGATGGCTACACCTTC	CASSVIYRDGYTF
TRBV5-1	NA	TRBD2	TRBJ2-1	TGCGCCAGCAGCTTGGAGGGCGGGAGGGCCTCCTACAATGAGCAGTTCTTC	CASSLEGGRASYNEQFF
TRBV2	once	NA	TRBJ2-2	TGTGCCAGCAGTGACGCCCTTTTGAGCGGGGAGCTGTTTTTT	CASSDALLSGELFF
TRBV5-1	once	NA	TRBJ1-4	TGCGCCAGCAGCTTGGAAGGACAGTCCCTCCTTCGGGCAACTAATGAAAAACTGTTTTTT	CASSLEGQSLLRATNEKLFF
TRBV4-1	NA	NA	TRBJ2-5	TGCGCCAGCAGCCGGACTGAGGGAGAGACCCAGTACTTC	CASSRTEGETQYF
TRBV6-1	few	NA	TRBJ1-5	TGTGCCAGCAGTGAAGTGTTCTCGGTCAATCAGCCCCAGCATTTT	CASSEVFSVNQPQHF
TRBV21-1	few	NA	TRBJ1-4	TGTGCCAGCAGCATCGCGGGGGGCTCTAATGAAAAACTGTTTTTT	CASSIAGGSNEKLFF
TRBV9	NA	TRBD2	TRBJ2-7	TGTGCCAGCAGCGTTGAAGCGGGAGGGGCGACCTACGAGCAGTACTTC	CASSVEAGGATYEQYF
TRBV6-5	NA	NA	TRBJ1-2	TGTGCCAGCAGCCACGACTACTATGGCTACACCTTC	CASSHDYYGYTF
TRBV27	once	TRBD1	TRBJ2-7	TGTGCCAGCAGTCCGATTGACAGGGGTTTGAATGAGCAGTACTTC	CASSPIDRGLNEQYF
TRBV4-1	few	TRBD1	TRBJ1-4	TGCGCCAGCAGCCAAGTTGGCAGGGGGCGGACTAATGAAAAACTGTTTTTT	CASSQVGRGRTNEKLFF
TRBV7-9	once	NA	TRBJ1-1	TGTGCCAGCAGCTTAAAGAGGCAGGGTGAAGCTTTCTTT	CASSLKRQGEAFF
TRBV28	NA	NA	TRBJ1-4	TGTGCCAGCAGTTTAGGAGGGGCCCCAACTAATGAAAAACTGTTTTTT	CASSLGGAPTNEKLFF
TRBV6-4	NA	TRBD1	TRBJ1-1	TGTGCCAGCAGGCAGGGGGCAACACCGAACACTGAAGCTTTCTTT	CASRQGATPNTEAFF
TRBV7-3	once	TRBD2	TRBJ2-3	TGTGCCAGCAGTTTCCGCCATGGGGCTAGCGGAAAAGGCACAGATACGCAGTATTTT	CASSFRHGASGKGTDTQYF
TRBV28	NA	NA	TRBJ1-2	TGTGCCAGCAGTCGGGGGTACTATGGCTACACCTTC	CASSRGYYGYTF
TRBV6-1	few	NA	TRBJ1-5	TGTGCCAGCAGTGAAGGCATAGGAGTCGATCAGCCCCAGCATTTT	CASSEGIGVDQPQHF
TRBV7-8	NA	NA	TRBJ1-1	TGTGCCAGCGGAGCGCTGAACACTGAAGCTTTCTTT	CASGALNTEAFF
TRBV5-1	NA	NA	TRBJ2-1	TGCGCCAGCAGCTTTGACGGATCCGGGACAATGAGCTACAATGAGCAGTTCTTC	CASSFDGSGTMSYNEQFF
TRBV4-1	NA	NA	TRBJ2-4	TGCGCCAGCAGCAATCTGGGGGGGCCGCACATTCAGTACTTC	CASSNLGGPHIQYF
TRBV6-6	NA	NA	TRBJ2-7	TGTGCCAGCAGTTACACCCTCGACACGCCTTCCTACGAGCAGTACTTC	CASSYTLDTPSYEQYF
TRBV6-1	NA	TRBD1	TRBJ1-1	TGTGCCAGCAGGGCGCCCGGGACAGGTTTCACTGAAGCTTTCTTT	CASRAPGTGFTEAFF
TRBV5-1	NA	TRBD1	TRBJ2-2	TGCGCCAGCAGCTTGGACAGGGGGCGAAAGACCGGGGAGCTGTTTTTT	CASSLDRGRKTGELFF
TRBV5-1	NA	NA	TRBJ1-1	TGCGCCAGCAGCTTCCAGGGTAGCACTGAAGCTTTCTTT	CASSFQGSTEAFF
TRBV13	once	NA	TRBJ1-2	TGTGCCAGCAGCTTAGGGCTTGGTCGTGGGCAGGGGACCTACTATGGCTACACCTTC	CASSLGLGRGQGTYYGYTF
TRBV6-5	NA	TRBD1	TRBJ1-6	TGTGCCAGCAGTTACTCGGGGACAGGGGATTCACCCCTCCACTTT	CASSYSGTGDSPLHF
TRBV7-6	NA	NA	TRBJ1-1	TGTGCCAGCAGCCCACGCGGTTATACCAACACTGAAGCTTTCTTT	CASSPRGYTNTEAFF
TRBV7-8	NA	NA	TRBJ2-5	TGTGCCAGCAGCTTAGATCCAGCGGGCCGCCCCCAGTACTTC	CASSLDPAGRPQYF
TRBV7-6	NA	TRBD1	TRBJ1-5	TGTGCCAGCAGCCAGGGGGGACAGGGAGCTCAGCCCCAGCATTTT	CASSQGGQGAQPQHF
TRBV5-1	NA	NA	TRBJ1-2	TGCGCCAGCAGCCCACTGACGCAGGGCTATGGCTACACCTTC	CASSPLTQGYGYTF
TRBV19	NA	NA	TRBJ1-1	TGTGCCAGTAGTATCGGACAAGTGAACACTGAAGCTTTCTTT	CASSIGQVNTEAFF
TRBV7-9	NA	NA	TRBJ2-7	TGTTCCAGCAGCTTAGAGGGGGACGAGCAGTACTTC	CSSSLEGDEQYF
TRBV5-4	NA	NA	TRBJ1-6	TGTGCCAGCAGCTCAGGGGTCGGCTCCTATAATTCACCCCTCCACTTT	CASSSGVGSYNSPLHF
TRBV29-1	NA	NA	TRBJ1-1	TGCAGCGGCGGGAGTGGGGCCTTCACTGAAGCTTTCTTT	CSGGSGAFTEAFF